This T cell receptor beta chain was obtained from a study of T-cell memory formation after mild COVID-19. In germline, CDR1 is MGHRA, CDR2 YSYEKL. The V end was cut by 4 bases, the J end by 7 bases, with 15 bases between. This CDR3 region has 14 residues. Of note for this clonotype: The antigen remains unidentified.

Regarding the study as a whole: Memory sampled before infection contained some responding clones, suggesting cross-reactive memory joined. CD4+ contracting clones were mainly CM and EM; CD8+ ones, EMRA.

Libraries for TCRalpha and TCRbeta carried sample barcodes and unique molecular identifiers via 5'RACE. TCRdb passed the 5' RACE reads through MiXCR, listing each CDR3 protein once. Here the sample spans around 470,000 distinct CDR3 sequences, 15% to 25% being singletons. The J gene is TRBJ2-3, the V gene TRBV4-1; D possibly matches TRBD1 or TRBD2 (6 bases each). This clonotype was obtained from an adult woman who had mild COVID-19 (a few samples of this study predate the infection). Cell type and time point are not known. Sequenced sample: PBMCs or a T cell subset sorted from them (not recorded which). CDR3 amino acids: CASSPGGRAHTQYF. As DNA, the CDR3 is TGCGCCAGCAGCCCCGGGGGCAGGGCCCATACGCAGTATTTT.